The TCR beta chain under discussion was sequenced for a study of Tregs in tolerant kidney transplant recipients. The table came from immunoSEQ multiplex PCR; TCRdb's copy has only in-frame clones and leaves some out. This sample carries 46,000 or so clones, about 89% of them seen once, and the ten largest clones take about 0.7%. Study observations and caveats: Tregs expanded with activated donor B cells seemed most donor-specific. The small number of patients limits these findings pending further validation.

Details on this clone: No antigen is known for it.

CDR1 SGHNT and CDR2 YYREEE come from the germline V gene (reference sequence). V trimming: 4 bases; J trimming: 4 bases; junction bases outside the gene matches: 10. The CDR3 totals 15 residues. The chain is built from TRBV5-4 and TRBJ2-5, with 7 bases matching TRBD2. The material sequenced was Tregs from blood. The TCR originated in a human donor in good health. The CDR3 reads CASSPTGRLPETQYF. Written as DNA, the CDR3 is TGTGCCAGCAGCCCCACCGGGAGGTTGCCAGAGACCCAGTACTTC. Variable domain in full (rest from reference TRBV5-4 and TRBJ2-5): ETGVTQSPTHLIKTRGQQVTLRCSSQSGHNTVSWYQQALGQGPQFIFQYYREEENGRGNFPPRFSGLQFPNYSSELNVNALELDDSALYLCASSPTGRLPETQYFGPGTRLLVL.